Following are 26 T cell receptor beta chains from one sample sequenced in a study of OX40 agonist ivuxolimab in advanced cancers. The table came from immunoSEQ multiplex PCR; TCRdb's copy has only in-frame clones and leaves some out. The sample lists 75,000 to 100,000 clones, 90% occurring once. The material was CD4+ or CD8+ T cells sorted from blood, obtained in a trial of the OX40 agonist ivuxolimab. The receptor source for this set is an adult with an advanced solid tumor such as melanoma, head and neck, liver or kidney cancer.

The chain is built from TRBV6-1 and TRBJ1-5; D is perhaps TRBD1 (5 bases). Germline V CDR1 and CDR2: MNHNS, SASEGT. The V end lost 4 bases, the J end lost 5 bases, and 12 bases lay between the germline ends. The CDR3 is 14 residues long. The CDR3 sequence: CASSGLRGDQPQHF. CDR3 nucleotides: TGTGCCAGCAGTGGACTGAGGGGAGATCAGCCCCAGCATTTT.

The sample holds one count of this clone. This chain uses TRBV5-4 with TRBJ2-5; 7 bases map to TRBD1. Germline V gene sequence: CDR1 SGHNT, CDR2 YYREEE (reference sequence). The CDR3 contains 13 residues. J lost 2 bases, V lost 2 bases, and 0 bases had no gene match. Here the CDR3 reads CASSFRGQETQYF. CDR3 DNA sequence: TGTGCCAGCAGCTTCAGGGGGCAAGAGACCCAGTACTTC. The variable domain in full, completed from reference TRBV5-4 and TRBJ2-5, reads ETGVTQSPTHLIKTRGQQVTLRCSSQSGHNTVSWYQQALGQGPQFIFQYYREEENGRGNFPPRFSGLQFPNYSSELNVNALELDDSALYLCASSFRGQETQYFGPGTRLLVL.

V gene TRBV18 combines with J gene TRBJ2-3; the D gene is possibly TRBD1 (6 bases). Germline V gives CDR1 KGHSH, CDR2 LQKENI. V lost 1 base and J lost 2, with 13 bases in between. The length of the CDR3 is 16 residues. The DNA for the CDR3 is TGTGCCAGCTCACCACGAGGGGGTGGGTCCACAGATACGCAGTATTTT. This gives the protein CASSPRGGGSTDTQYF.

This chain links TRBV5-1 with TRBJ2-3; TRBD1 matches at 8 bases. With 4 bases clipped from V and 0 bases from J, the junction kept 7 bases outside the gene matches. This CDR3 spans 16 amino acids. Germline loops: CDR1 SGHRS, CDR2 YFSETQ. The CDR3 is CASSPGTGSSTDTQYF. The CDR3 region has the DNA TGCGCCAGCAGCCCTGGGACAGGTTCTAGCACAGATACGCAGTATTTT.

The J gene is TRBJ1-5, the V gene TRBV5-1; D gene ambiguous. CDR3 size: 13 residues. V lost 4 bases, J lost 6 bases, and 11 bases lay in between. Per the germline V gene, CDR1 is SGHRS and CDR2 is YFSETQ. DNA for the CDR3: TGCGCCAGCAGCCTTGGGTTGGGTCAGCCCCAGCATTTT. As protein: CASSLGLGQPQHF.

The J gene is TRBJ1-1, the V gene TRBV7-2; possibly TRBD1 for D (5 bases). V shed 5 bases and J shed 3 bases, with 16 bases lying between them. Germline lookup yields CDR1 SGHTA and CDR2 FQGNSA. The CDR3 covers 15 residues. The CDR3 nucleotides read TGTGCCAGCAGCCCCGACCCGGGAGGGGACACTGAAGCTTTCTTT. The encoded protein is CASSPDPGGDTEAFF.

The CDR3: CASSYTGAGRYNEQFF. CDR3 coding DNA: TGTGCCAGCAGTTATACCGGGGCAGGGAGGTACAATGAGCAGTTCTTC. This chain connects TRBV6-5 to TRBJ2-1; D possibly corresponds to TRBD2 (6 bases). The CDR3 spans 16 residues. V was trimmed by 3 bases and J by 4 bases, leaving 16 bases between them. Germline-derived CDR1 and CDR2 are MNHEY and SVGAGI.

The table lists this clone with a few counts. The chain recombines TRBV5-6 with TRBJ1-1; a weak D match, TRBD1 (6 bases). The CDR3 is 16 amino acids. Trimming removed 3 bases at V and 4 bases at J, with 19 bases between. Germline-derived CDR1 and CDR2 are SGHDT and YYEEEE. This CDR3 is CASSWGRGPMGTEAFF. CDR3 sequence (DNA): TGTGCCAGCAGCTGGGGCAGGGGCCCCATGGGCACTGAAGCTTTCTTT.

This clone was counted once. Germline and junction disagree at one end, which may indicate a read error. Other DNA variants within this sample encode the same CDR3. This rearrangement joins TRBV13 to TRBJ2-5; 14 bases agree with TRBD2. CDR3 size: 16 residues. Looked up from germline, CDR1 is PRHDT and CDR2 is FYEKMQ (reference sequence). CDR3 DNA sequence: TGTGCTAGCAGCTGGGGACTAGCGGGAGAGCAAGAGACCCAGTACTTC. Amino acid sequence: CASSWGLAGEQETQYF.

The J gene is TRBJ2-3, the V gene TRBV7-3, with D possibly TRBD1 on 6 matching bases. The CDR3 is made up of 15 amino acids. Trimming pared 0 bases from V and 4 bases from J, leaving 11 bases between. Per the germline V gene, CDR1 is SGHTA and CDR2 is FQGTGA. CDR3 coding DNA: TGTGCCAGCAGCTTAACTCTCCAGGGGTCAGATACGCAGTATTTT. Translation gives CASSLTLQGSDTQYF.

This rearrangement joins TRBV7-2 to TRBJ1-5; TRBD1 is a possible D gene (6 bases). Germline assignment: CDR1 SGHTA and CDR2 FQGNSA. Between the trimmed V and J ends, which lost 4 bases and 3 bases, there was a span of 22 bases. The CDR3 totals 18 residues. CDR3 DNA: TGTGCCAGCAGCTGGGGTCCATATAGGAGGGGGGCCAATCAGCCCCAGCATTTT. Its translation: CASSWGPYRRGANQPQHF. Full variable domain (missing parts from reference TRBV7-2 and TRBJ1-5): GAGVSQSPSNKVTEKGKDVELRCDPISGHTALYWYRQSLGQGLEFLIYFQGNSAPDKSGLPSDRFSAERTGGSVSTLTIQRTQQEDSAVYLCASSWGPYRRGANQPQHFGDGTRLSIL.

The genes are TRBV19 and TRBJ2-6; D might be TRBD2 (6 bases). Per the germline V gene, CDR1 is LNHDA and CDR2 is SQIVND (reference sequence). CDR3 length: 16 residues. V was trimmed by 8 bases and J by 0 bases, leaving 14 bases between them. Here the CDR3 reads CASGGGSTSGANVLTF. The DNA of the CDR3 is TGTGCCAGTGGCGGAGGGTCAACCTCTGGGGCCAACGTCCTGACTTTC.

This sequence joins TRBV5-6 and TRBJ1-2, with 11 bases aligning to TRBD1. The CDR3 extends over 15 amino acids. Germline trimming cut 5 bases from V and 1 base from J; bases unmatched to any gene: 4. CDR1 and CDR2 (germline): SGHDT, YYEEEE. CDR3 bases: TGTGCCAGCAGGTGGACAGGGGGCGATAACTATGGCTACACCTTC. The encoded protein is CASRWTGGDNYGYTF.

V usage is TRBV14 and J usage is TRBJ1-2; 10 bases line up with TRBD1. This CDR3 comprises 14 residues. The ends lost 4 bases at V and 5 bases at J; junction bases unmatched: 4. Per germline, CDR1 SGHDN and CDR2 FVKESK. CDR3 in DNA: TGTGCCAGCAGCCTAGGGACAGGGGTGTATGGCTACACCTTC. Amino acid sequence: CASSLGTGVYGYTF.

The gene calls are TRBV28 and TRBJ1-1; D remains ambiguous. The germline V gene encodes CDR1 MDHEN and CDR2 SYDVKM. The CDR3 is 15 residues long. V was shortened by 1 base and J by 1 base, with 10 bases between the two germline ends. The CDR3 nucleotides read TGTGCCAGCAGTTTATATCGGCGGACGAACACTGAAGCTTTCTTT. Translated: CASSLYRRTNTEAFF.

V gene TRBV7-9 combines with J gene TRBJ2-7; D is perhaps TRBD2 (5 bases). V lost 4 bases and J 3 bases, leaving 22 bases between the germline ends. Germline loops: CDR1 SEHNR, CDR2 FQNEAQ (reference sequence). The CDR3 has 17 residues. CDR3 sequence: CASSSDTRGSLSYEQYF. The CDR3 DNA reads TGTGCCAGCAGCTCCGACACCCGAGGGAGCCTTAGCTACGAGCAGTACTTC.

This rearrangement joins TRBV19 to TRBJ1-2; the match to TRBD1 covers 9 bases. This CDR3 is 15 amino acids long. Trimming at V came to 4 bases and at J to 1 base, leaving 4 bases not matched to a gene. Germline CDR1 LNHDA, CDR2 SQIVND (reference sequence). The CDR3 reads CASSNDRGVNYGYTF. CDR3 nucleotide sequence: TGTGCCAGTAGTAACGACAGGGGGGTTAACTATGGCTACACCTTC. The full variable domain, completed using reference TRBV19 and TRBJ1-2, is DGGITQSPKYLFRKEGQNVTLSCEQNLNHDAMYWYRQDPGQGLRLIYYSQIVNDFQKGDIAEGYSVSREKKESFPLTVTSAQKNPTAFYLCASSNDRGVNYGYTFGSGTRLTVV.

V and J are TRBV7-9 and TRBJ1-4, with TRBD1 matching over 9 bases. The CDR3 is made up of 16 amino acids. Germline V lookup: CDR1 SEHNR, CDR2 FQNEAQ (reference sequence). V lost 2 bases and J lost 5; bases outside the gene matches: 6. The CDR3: CASSLSGGTGNEKLFF. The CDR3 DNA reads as TGTGCCAGCAGCTTAAGCGGAGGGACAGGGAATGAAAAACTGTTTTTT.

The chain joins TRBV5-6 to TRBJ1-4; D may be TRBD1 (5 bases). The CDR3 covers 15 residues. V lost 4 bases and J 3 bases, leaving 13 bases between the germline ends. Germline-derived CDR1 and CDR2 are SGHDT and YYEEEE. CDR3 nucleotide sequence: TGTGCCAGCAGCCTTTCCAGGGACTCTAATGAAAAACTGTTTTTT. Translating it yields CASSLSRDSNEKLFF.

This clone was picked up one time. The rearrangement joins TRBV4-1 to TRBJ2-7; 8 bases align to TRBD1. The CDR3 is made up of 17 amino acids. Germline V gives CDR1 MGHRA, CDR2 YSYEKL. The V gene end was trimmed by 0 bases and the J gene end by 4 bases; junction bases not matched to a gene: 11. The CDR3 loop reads CASSQDYPGGVVYEQYF. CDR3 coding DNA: TGCGCCAGCAGCCAAGATTATCCAGGGGGCGTCGTTTACGAGCAGTACTTC.

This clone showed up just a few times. CDR3 loop: CASSANVGIYNEQFF. The CDR3, as DNA: TGCGCCAGCAGTGCGAATGTGGGCATTTACAATGAGCAGTTCTTC. The chain uses TRBV10-1 and TRBJ2-1; D gene ambiguous. CDR1 and CDR2 from the germline V gene are WNHNN and SYGVQD (reference sequence). Deletions cut 4 bases from V and 4 bases from J, with 14 bases between. The CDR3 length is 15 residues.

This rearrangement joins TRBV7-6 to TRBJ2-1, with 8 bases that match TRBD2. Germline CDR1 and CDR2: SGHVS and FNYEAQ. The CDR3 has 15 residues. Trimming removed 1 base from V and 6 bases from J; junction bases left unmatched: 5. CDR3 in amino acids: CASSLGALAGNEQFF. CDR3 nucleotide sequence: TGTGCCAGCAGCTTAGGGGCCCTAGCGGGCAATGAGCAGTTCTTC.

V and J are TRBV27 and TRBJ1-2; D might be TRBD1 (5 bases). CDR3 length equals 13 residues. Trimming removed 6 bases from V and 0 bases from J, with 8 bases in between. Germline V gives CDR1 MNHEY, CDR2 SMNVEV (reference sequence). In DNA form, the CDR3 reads TGTGCCAGCAGCGACAGATCTAACTATGGCTACACCTTC. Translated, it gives CASSDRSNYGYTF.

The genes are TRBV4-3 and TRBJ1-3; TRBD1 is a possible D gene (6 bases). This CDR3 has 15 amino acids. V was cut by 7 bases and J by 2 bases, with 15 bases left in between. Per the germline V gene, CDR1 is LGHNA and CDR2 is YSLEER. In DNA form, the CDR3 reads TGCGCCAGCACCCCGGACAGCTATACTGGAAACACCATATATTTT. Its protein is CASTPDSYTGNTIYF.

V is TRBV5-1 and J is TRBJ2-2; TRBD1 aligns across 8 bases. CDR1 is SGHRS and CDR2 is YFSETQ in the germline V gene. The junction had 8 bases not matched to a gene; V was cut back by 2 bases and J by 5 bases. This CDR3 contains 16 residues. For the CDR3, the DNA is TGCGCCAGCAGCTTAAAAGACAGGGGTGGAACCGGGGAGCTGTTTTTT. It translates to CASSLKDRGGTGELFF.

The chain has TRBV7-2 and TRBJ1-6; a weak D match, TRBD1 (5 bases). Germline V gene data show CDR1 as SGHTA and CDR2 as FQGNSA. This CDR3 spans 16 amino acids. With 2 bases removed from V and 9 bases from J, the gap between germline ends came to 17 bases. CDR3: CASSLTPLAGRSPLHF. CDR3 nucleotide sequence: TGTGCCAGCAGCTTAACTCCCCTGGCGGGGCGTTCACCCCTCCACTTT.